These T cell receptor beta chains were read from a single sample in a study of CXCR3-negative and CXCR3-positive naive CD8 T cells. TCRdb reworked the 5' RACE reads into one entry per CDR3 protein, no DNA. In total, the table holds some 150,000 distinct CDR3 sequences. Sequencing input: naive CXCR3+ CD8+ T cells from blood. Receptors were obtained from a human donor in good health. Some clones in this sample may be carry-over from other donors' samples. Each CDR3 is given with its conserved first and last residue.

cdr3_length j_call v_call cdr3_aa
11 TRBJ1-1 TRBV12-3/TRBV12-4 CASSYDTEAFF
12 TRBJ2-7 TRBV6-2/TRBV6-3 CASSYGVNEQYF
14 TRBJ1-1 TRBV29-1 CSVFGTGGGTEAFF
14 TRBJ2-7 TRBV6-2/TRBV6-3 CASSTTGAPYEQYF
15 TRBJ2-7 TRBV13 CASSFRSGSTYEQYF
15 TRBJ2-1 TRBV12-3/TRBV12-4 CASSPTSGRYNEQFF
15 TRBJ2-7 TRBV2 CASSFRDIISYEQYF
17 TRBJ2-2 TRBV5-6 CASSFFMGQGPAGELFF
14 TRBJ2-7 TRBV7-9 CASSPDREMGEQYF
16 TRBJ2-7 TRBV21-1 CASSKIPGQGSHEQYF
13 TRBJ2-7 TRBV6-5 CASSYTGSYEQYF
15 TRBJ2-1 TRBV11-2 CASSWTGGPTNEQFF
14 TRBJ2-3 TRBV20-1 CSAPWAEWEDTQYF
13 TRBJ1-1 TRBV5-5 CASSSQQDVNAFF
16 TRBJ2-7 TRBV7-9 CASSLAPGVVSYEQYF
16 TRBJ2-1 TRBV7-3 CASSLLARSSYNEQFF
17 TRBJ2-7 TRBV6-1 CASSEWARRTTGNEQYF
12 TRBJ2-1 TRBV5-1 CASSWIGAEQFF
14 TRBJ2-1 TRBV19 CASSSGGPGNEQFF
13 TRBJ1-1 TRBV29-1 CSVLQGEGTEAFF
16 TRBJ1-5 TRBV10-2 CASSSSGAYSNQPQHF
14 TRBJ2-5 TRBV6-6 CASSYVSGSETQYF
14 TRBJ2-7 TRBV7-9 CASSSRQGPHEQYF
14 TRBJ2-7 TRBV7-9 CASSTWDSSYEQYF
14 TRBJ1-6 TRBV28 CASSFQGRSSPLHF
13 TRBJ2-7 TRBV20-1 CSAPLGRNYEQYF
17 TRBJ2-5 TRBV29-1 CSVESGGGISVQETQYF
16 TRBJ1-1 TRBV3-1 CASSPDRTEVNTEAFF
14 TRBJ2-7 TRBV14 CASSPGYVSYEQYF
14 TRBJ2-5 TRBV2 CASSATGEGETQYF
15 TRBJ2-7 TRBV4-1 CASSQEHRSSYEQYF
19 TRBJ2-1 TRBV11-2 CASSSGTSGRARSYNEQFF
14 TRBJ1-2 TRBV28 CASSLVLLNYGYTF
15 TRBJ2-7 TRBV29-1 CSVEGLRDGEYEQYF
14 TRBJ2-7 TRBV9 CASSRTSGSYEQYF
16 TRBJ1-1 TRBV6-2/TRBV6-3 CASSSPGQGVNTEAFF
15 TRBJ2-1 TRBV6-6 CASSYLVGPRGEQFF
15 TRBJ2-7 TRBV28 CASSFWQGVTYEQYF
15 TRBJ2-7 TRBV5-1 CASSSGGGSSYEQYF
15 TRBJ2-5 TRBV28 CASSFDRGGGETQYF
14 TRBJ2-2 TRBV28 CASLTGGIGGELFF